The 14 T cell receptor beta chains below all came from one sample that was sequenced in a study of T cell responses to AZD1222 COVID-19 vaccine. Produced via immunoSEQ multiplex PCR; TCRdb's table is partial and in-frame only. Of about 90,000 clones in the sample, approximately 91% are singletons; the top ten hold about 5.8%. The sample consisted of peripheral blood, taken on day 0 of AZD1222 vaccination. The source of these receptors is an adult in good health.

V gene TRBV7-2 combines with J gene TRBJ1-1, with D unresolved. There are 13 residues in the CDR3. The ends were cut back, 2 bases at V and 9 bases at J, with 13 bases in the middle. Germline V gene data show CDR1 as SGHTA and CDR2 as FQGNSA. The CDR3 sequence is CASSLNHDKKAFF. The CDR3, as DNA: TGTGCCAGCAGCTTAAACCACGATAAGAAAGCTTTCTTT. Variable domain in full (rest from reference TRBV7-2 and TRBJ1-1): GAGVSQSPSNKVTEKGKDVELRCDPISGHTALYWYRQSLGQGLEFLIYFQGNSAPDKSGLPSDRFSAERTGGSVSTLTIQRTQQEDSAVYLCASSLNHDKKAFFGQGTRLTVV.

A single count supports this clone. In DNA form, the CDR3 reads TGCGCCAGCAGCCAAGTTGACGGGATAGTCTCTGAAGCTTTCTTT. Translation gives CASSQVDGIVSEAFF. The J gene is TRBJ1-1, the V gene TRBV4-1; D remains ambiguous. The CDR3 covers 15 residues. Trimming took 1 base from V and 6 from J, leaving 15 bases between them. The germline gives CDR1 MGHRA, CDR2 YSYEKL.

The J gene is TRBJ2-2, the V gene TRBV28; D call uncertain. CDR3 length equals 12 residues. The V end lost 3 bases, the J end lost 5 bases, and 4 bases lay between the germline ends. The germline V gene encodes CDR1 MDHEN and CDR2 SYDVKM. The CDR3 spells CASSFVTGELFF. In nucleotides, the CDR3 is TGTGCCAGCAGTTTTGTAACCGGGGAGCTGTTTTTT.

This clone has only one observation. The chain couples TRBV5-1 to TRBJ1-6, with 12 bases lining up with TRBD1. The CDR3 contains 14 residues. Germline V gene data show CDR1 as SGHRS and CDR2 as YFSETQ. The J segment lost 10 bases and the V segment lost 7 bases, leaving 6 bases of the junction unmatched. CDR3 sequence (DNA): TGCGCCAGCCAACCGGGACAGGGGGCCTCACCCCTCCACTTT. This gives the protein CASQPGQGASPLHF.

The genes are TRBV27 and TRBJ2-7; D not certain. The V end was cut by 5 bases, the J end by 2 bases, with 13 bases between. The CDR3 length is 14 residues. Germline lookup yields CDR1 MNHEY and CDR2 SMNVEV (reference sequence). Written as DNA, the CDR3 is TGTGCCAGCAGTCCGCCTGGAATCCCCTACGAGCAGTACTTC. Encoded protein: CASSPPGIPYEQYF.

This chain uses TRBV30 with TRBJ1-5, with 9 bases aligning to TRBD1. Unmatched junction bases numbered 10, after V lost 2 bases and J lost 2 bases. This CDR3 has 17 residues. Germline CDR1 GTSNPN, CDR2 SVGIG (reference sequence). CDR3 region: CAWSPGTGNPGNQPQHF. The CDR3 DNA is TGTGCCTGGAGTCCCGGGACAGGGAATCCAGGCAATCAGCCCCAGCATTTT.

This clone was recorded only once. V and J are TRBV19 and TRBJ1-5; possibly TRBD1 for D (5 bases). The CDR3 consists of 14 residues. Trimming cost V 3 bases and J 1 base, with 7 bases left between them. Germline V gene lookup returns CDR1 LNHDA and CDR2 SQIVND (reference sequence). DNA of the CDR3: TGTGCCAGTAGTATGTGGGACAGCAATCAGCCCCAGCATTTT. This translates into CASSMWDSNQPQHF.

This chain joins TRBV11-3 and TRBJ2-3, with 8 positions matching TRBD2. From germline, CDR1 is SGHNT and CDR2 YENEEA. J gave up 2 bases and V 4 bases, and 2 bases lay outside the gene matches. CDR3 length: 14 amino acids. The CDR3 DNA follows: TGTGCCAGCAGCTATAGCGGGGCCACAGATACGCAGTATTTT. Protein: CASSYSGATDTQYF.

This CDR3 is CASSRLGSTYGYTF. CDR3 sequence (DNA): TGTGCCAGCAGCCGCCTTGGGTCTACGTATGGCTACACCTTC. The J gene is TRBJ1-2, the V gene TRBV3-1 (or the pseudogene TRBV3-2); D not resolved. CDR1 is LGHDT, CDR2 YNNKEL, per germline (reference sequence). The CDR3 is 14 amino acids. The V and J ends lost 4 bases and 5 bases respectively, with 14 bases between them.

The chain employs TRBV29-1 and TRBJ1-2; 10 nucleotides match TRBD1. The junction had 8 bases not matched to a gene; V was cut back by 6 bases and J by 4 bases. CDR3 size: 14 residues. Germline V gene sequence: CDR1 SQVTM, CDR2 ANQGSEA. The CDR3 is CSVDPGQGIYGYTF. The DNA for the CDR3 is TGCAGCGTCGACCCGGGACAGGGGATCTATGGCTACACCTTC.

The V call is TRBV27, the J call TRBJ1-5, with D possibly being TRBD1 (6 bases). Trimming shortened V by 5 bases and J by 0 bases, and 20 bases separated the two germline ends. There are 18 residues in the CDR3. Germline lookup yields CDR1 MNHEY and CDR2 SMNVEV (reference sequence). CDR3 amino acids: CASSPGTHLDFSNQPQHF. CDR3 nucleotide sequence: TGTGCCAGCAGTCCTGGGACACACCTCGACTTTAGCAATCAGCCCCAGCATTTT.

The chain joins TRBV7-9 to TRBJ2-2; D possibly matches TRBD1 or TRBD2 (5 bases each). Germline-derived CDR1 and CDR2 are SEHNR and FQNEAQ (reference sequence). V was shortened by 4 bases and J by 9 bases, with 18 bases between the two germline ends. This CDR3 region has 15 residues. This CDR3 is CASSSNRGQTRELFF. As DNA, the CDR3 is TGTGCCAGCAGCTCTAACCGGGGCCAGACCCGGGAGCTGTTTTTT.

The gene calls are TRBV29-1 and TRBJ2-1; D ambiguous. Germline lookup yields CDR1 SQVTM and CDR2 ANQGSEA. With 5 bases removed from V and 6 bases from J, the gap between germline ends came to 17 bases. The CDR3 has 14 amino acids. In nucleotides, the CDR3 is TGCAGCGTTCCTACCATGGGCCTGGCCAATGAGCAGTTCTTC. Its translation is CSVPTMGLANEQFF.

The gene calls are TRBV19 and TRBJ2-1; TRBD1 matches 9 bases. The J segment lost 4 bases and the V segment lost 4 bases, leaving 5 bases of the junction unmatched. CDR1 is LNHDA and CDR2 is SQIVND in the germline V gene (reference sequence). CDR3 length equals 15 residues. The CDR3 loop reads CASSKGQGPYNEQFF. As DNA, the CDR3 is TGTGCCAGTAGTAAGGGACAGGGCCCTTACAATGAGCAGTTCTTC.